This T cell receptor beta chain is drawn from a study of shared clonotypes between healthy human individuals. Across the study: Each donor contributed plates that comprised three CD4 naive, three CD4 memory, two CD8 naive and one CD8 memory.

As concerns this clone: Its antigen is as yet unknown. Distinct nucleotide sequences in the sample also encode this CDR3.

This CDR3 is built from 14 residues. After removal of 0 bases from V and 4 bases from J, the junction contained 0 bases not matched to a gene. Germline CDR1 and CDR2: SGHRS and YFSETQ. TCRdb's table, derived via immunoSEQ multiplex PCR, lists solely in-frame clones and lacks some. The sample lists some 2,500,000 clones, under 95% seen once, with roughly 0.39% in the top ten. Study-level results: Estimated richness values were generally larger in naive subsets than in memory subsets.

The source is a man aged 18-30 years in good health. Some clones in this sample may be carry-over from other donors' samples. Sequencing was carried out using naive CD4+ T cells from PBMCs. Regarding subset: CD45RA+ positively selected. The chain recombines TRBV5-1 with TRBJ1-3; 8 nucleotides line up with TRBD1. In DNA, the CDR3 is TGCGCCAGCAGCTTGGACAGGGGGGGAAACACCATATATTTT. It yields the protein CASSLDRGGNTIYF. The full variable domain, its missing parts supplied by reference TRBV5-1 and TRBJ1-3, is KAGVTQTPRYLIKTRGQQVTLSCSPISGHRSVSWYQQTPGQGLQFLFEYFSETQRNKGNFPGRFSGRQFSNSRSEMNVSTLELGDSALYLCASSLDRGGNTIYFGEGSWLTVV.